The clone carrying this TCR beta chain turned up a few times. The source of the sample is a study of T cells after yellow fever vaccination. The CDR3 runs to 13 residues. Trimming removed 0 bases from V and 9 bases from J, with 6 bases in between. The V gene's germline CDR1 is LGHDT and CDR2 YNNKEL (reference sequence). One entry per CDR3 protein, called by TCRdb with MiXCR from the 5' RACE reads. Among a few hundred thousand distinct CDR3 sequences, approximately 4.5% were seen once, and the ten largest hold around 19%. The sample here was PBMCs, taken 15 days after the yellow fever booster vaccination. The clonotype comes from a man between 18 and 29 years old who received the YFV17D yellow fever vaccine. The chain recombines TRBV3-1 with TRBJ1-6; D unclear. Written as DNA, the CDR3 is TGTGCCAGCAGCCAAGAGGAATCTTCACCCCTCCACTTT. Translation gives CASSQEESSPLHF.